This TCR beta chain was captured by sequencing in a study of T cell changes during pregnancy in multiple sclerosis. Profiling relied on immunoSEQ multiplex PCR, and the TCRdb table lists in-frame clones only, not all of them. The data contain about 110,000 clones, 75% to 95% of them singletons. The V end lost 2 bases, the J end lost 4 bases, and 9 bases lay between the germline ends. The CDR3 sequence is 14 residues long. Germline CDR1 SGHTA, CDR2 FQGTGA. The V call is TRBV7-3, the J call TRBJ2-1, with D unresolved. The sequences come from peripheral blood, collected before pregnancy. The origin of this receptor is a female donor with multiple sclerosis, enrolled in a pregnancy study. CDR3 coding DNA: TGTGCCAGCAGCTTACGAGACAAGTACAATGAGCAGTTCTTC. It specifies CASSLRDKYNEQFF.